The clone carrying this TCR beta chain was seen a single time. Its target is not known. Some clones are missing from TCRdb's copy, which holds only in-frame ones; the method was immunoSEQ multiplex PCR. The sample yields fewer than 400,000 clones, about 74% seen once. The germline gives CDR1 MGHRA, CDR2 YSYEKL. CDR3 length: 17 amino acids. V shed 2 bases, J shed 0 bases, and the junction held 2 bases outside the gene matches. This entry belongs to a study of shared clonotypes between healthy human individuals. Study results and limitations: Genetic and exposure-history diversity was limited by the few donors.

Sequencing was performed on memory CD4+ T cells sorted from blood. Sample subset: CD45RA-negative fraction. The chain carries TRBV4-1 and TRBJ2-6; 9 positions match TRBD1. The TCR was taken from a man under 40 in good health. CDR3 amino acids: CASSQRDRASGANVLTF. The CDR3 coding sequence is TGCGCCAGCAGCCAACGGGACAGGGCCTCTGGGGCCAACGTCCTGACTTTC.